This T cell receptor (beta chain) appears in the sequencing data of a study of T cell repertoires in cytomegalovirus infection. Overall study context: Public signatures in TCR beta pointed to CMV infection and matching HLA type. Broader study findings: The study identified carriers of CMV plus the relevant HLA from cumulative public TCR beta family frequency. It was HLA-C-restricted CMV-specific TCR beta clonotypes that dominated the response ex vivo.

MiXCR, applied by TCRdb to the reads, yields one record per CDR3 protein. This sample has 200,000 to 300,000 distinct CDR3 sequences, with approximately 9.1% found just once. The CDR3 sequence is 16 residues long. V lost 6 bases and J 3 bases, leaving 17 bases between the germline ends. CDR1 is SEHNR, CDR2 FQNEAQ, per germline (reference sequence). In its sample, this clonotype was seen many times. What it recognizes is unknown. The sequence was obtained from a human donor in good health (CMV status not recorded). Some clones in this sample may be carry-over from other donors' samples. Material: PBMCs. This rearrangement joins TRBV7-9 to TRBJ2-2, with D perhaps matching TRBD1 (5 bases). The chain's CDR3 is CASSSLTGLDTGELFF. The CDR3 nucleotides read TGTGCCAGCAGTTCCCTCACAGGTTTGGACACCGGGGAGCTGTTTTTT.